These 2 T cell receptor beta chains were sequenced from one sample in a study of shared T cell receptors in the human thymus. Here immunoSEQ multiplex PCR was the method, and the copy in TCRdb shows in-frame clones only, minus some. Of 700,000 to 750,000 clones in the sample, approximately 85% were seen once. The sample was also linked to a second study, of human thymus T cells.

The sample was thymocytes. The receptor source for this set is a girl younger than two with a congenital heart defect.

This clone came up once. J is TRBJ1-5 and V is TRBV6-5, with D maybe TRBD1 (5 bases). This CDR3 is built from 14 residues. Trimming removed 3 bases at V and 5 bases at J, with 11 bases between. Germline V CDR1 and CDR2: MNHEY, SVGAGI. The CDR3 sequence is CASSYLGGDQPQHF. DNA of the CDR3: TGTGCCAGCAGTTATCTGGGGGGGGATCAGCCCCAGCATTTT.

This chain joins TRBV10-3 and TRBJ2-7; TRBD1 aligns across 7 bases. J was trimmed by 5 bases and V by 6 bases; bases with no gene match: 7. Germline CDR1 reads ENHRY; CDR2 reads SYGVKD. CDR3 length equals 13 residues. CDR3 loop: CAIRTRDSHEQYF. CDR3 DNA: TGTGCCATCAGGACACGGGACAGCCACGAGCAGTACTTC.